This T cell receptor beta chain was profiled in a study of blood T cell repertoires in COVID-19. The wider study: The origin of the acute and convalescent COVID-19 samples was the United States, Italy and Spain. T cells, B-cell-depleted T cells, or PBMCs supplied cDNA or gDNA.

In the original workflow: Estimates of nucleated cell counts were drawn from the amplification of reference gene primers. The data were produced by immunoSEQ multiplex PCR, yet TCRdb's version contains in-frame clones alone and is incomplete. V and J calls and clone size are as listed in that table; D and trimming were resolved from the DNA. The sample records 110,000 or so clones, approximately 80% being singletons. V lost 0 bases and J 3 bases, leaving 11 bases between the germline ends. The germline gives CDR1 LNHNV, CDR2 YYDKDF (reference sequence). This CDR3 is 15 amino acids long. The sample comprised peripheral blood. This TCR was recovered from a human donor in a cohort sampled during active COVID-19. The chain carries TRBV15 and TRBJ1-1; D may be TRBD1 (5 bases). CDR3 bases: TGTGCCACCAGCAGAGACGGGGGGGAGTACACTGAAGCTTTCTTT. This gives the protein CATSRDGGEYTEAFF.